The 21 T cell receptor beta chains listed next were all sequenced from one sample in a study of Ad26.COV2.S vaccination and SARS-CoV-2 variants (dated by TCRdb to the early 2020s). The treatment or condition label for this specimen denotes: roughly 20 received Ad26.COV2.S at low or high dose, single or two shots; 5 received placebo; per-sample allocation not given. For vaccine and placebo recipients, repertoires were sequenced using samples collected on day 63 after the first injection. Library construction relied on the immunoSEQ multiplex PCR assay. TCRdb stores this immuneACCESS table with in-frame sequences only. Part of the clones is absent; in the studies checked, under half of the shortfall reflects unresolved V genes, and no reason is known for the rest. In this sample the table shows roughly 680,000 clones, more than 70% of which occur a single time. Jointly, the top ten make up over 1.3% of the sample.

Sequencing was performed on peripheral blood, taken in a trial of Ad26.COV2.S vaccine versus placebo. These receptors all come from a person between 18 and 65 years old who received the Ad26.COV2.S COVID-19 vaccine or a placebo.

The rearrangement uses TRBV7-9 and TRBJ2-2; TRBD2 aligns across 10 bases. Germline CDR1 reads SEHNR; CDR2 reads FQNEAQ (reference sequence). CDR3 size: 14 residues. Unmatched junction bases numbered 7, after V lost 7 bases and J lost 8 bases. The CDR3 DNA sequence: TGTGCCAGCAAAAGCGGGAGGGCCGATGGGGAGCTGTTTTTT. As protein: CASKSGRADGELFF. The full variable domain, its missing parts supplied by reference TRBV7-9 and TRBJ2-2, is DTGVSQNPRHKITKRGQNVTFRCDPISEHNRLYWYRQTLGQGPEFLTYFQNEAQLEKSRLLSDRFSAERPKGSFSTLEIQRTEQGDSAMYLCASKSGRADGELFFGEGSRLTVL.

The V call is TRBV27, the J call TRBJ1-2; possible D gene TRBD1, 6 bases. Germline loops: CDR1 MNHEY, CDR2 SMNVEV (reference sequence). With 8 bases removed from V and 3 bases from J, the gap between germline ends came to 19 bases. The CDR3 sequence is 15 residues long. In nucleotides, the CDR3 is TGTGCCAGCCGGGCCTTCCGGGACACAGACTATGGCTACACCTTC. As protein: CASRAFRDTDYGYTF.

This chain connects TRBV21-1 to TRBJ2-6; the table's TRBD1 call for D was not verified on the DNA. TRBV21-1 is designated a pseudogene. This CDR3 comprises 16 residues. The CDR3 sequence is CASIQESLSGANVLTF. The CDR3 DNA reads as TGTGCCAGCATACAGGAATCGCTCTCTGGGGCCAACGTCCTGACTTTC.

Regarding this clone: In the same sample, other DNA sequences code for this CDR3. The rearrangement uses TRBV3-1 (or the pseudogene TRBV3-2) and TRBJ2-3; weak D call: TRBD1 (5 bases). The CDR3 consists of 13 residues. V lost 6 bases to trimming and J lost 1 base, with 8 bases between them. Germline CDR1 and CDR2: LGHDT and YNNKEL (reference sequence). The CDR3 region is CASRKQGTDTQYF. The CDR3 nucleotides are TGTGCCAGCAGGAAACAGGGCACAGATACGCAGTATTTT.

This chain joins TRBV19 and TRBJ2-5; 7 positions agree with TRBD1. Germline values: CDR1 LNHDA, CDR2 SQIVND (reference sequence). The CDR3 is 13 residues long. V lost 6 bases and J lost 5; bases outside the gene matches: 6. CDR3 sequence: CASREQGRETQYF. CDR3 nucleotide sequence: TGTGCCAGTAGGGAACAGGGGCGCGAGACCCAGTACTTC.

This chain links TRBV11-3 with TRBJ1-1; maybe TRBD1 (6 bases). Trimming cost V 5 bases and J 3 bases, with 13 bases left between them. Germline V lookup: CDR1 SGHNT, CDR2 YENEEA. The CDR3 contains 14 residues. The CDR3: CASSRGTPDTEAFF. In nucleotides, the CDR3 is TGTGCCAGCAGCCGCGGGACACCCGACACTGAAGCTTTCTTT.

V usage is TRBV19 and J usage is TRBJ2-6; D uncertain. V was clipped by 3 bases and J by 0 bases, with 12 bases between them. CDR3 length: 17 residues. Per the germline V gene, CDR1 is LNHDA and CDR2 is SQIVND (reference sequence). The CDR3 DNA is TGTGCCAGTAGTATTAATGGGCCTCGCTCTGGGGCCAACGTCCTGACTTTC. This translates into CASSINGPRSGANVLTF.

CDR3 in amino acids: CASSQDPRWPDPYEQYF. The CDR3 nucleotides are TGTGCCAGCAGCCAAGATCCGAGATGGCCTGACCCCTACGAGCAGTACTTC. J is TRBJ2-7 and V is TRBV4-2; D not resolved. Germline lookup yields CDR1 LGHNA and CDR2 YNFKEQ. V was cut by 0 bases and J by 2 bases, with 17 bases left in between. The CDR3 spans 17 residues.

The chain joins TRBV4-1 to TRBJ1-2; weak D call: TRBD1 (6 bases). Germline V gene sequence: CDR1 MGHRA, CDR2 YSYEKL. The CDR3 runs 15 residues. V lost 4 bases and J lost 3, with 15 bases in between. The CDR3 DNA follows: TGCGCCAGCAGCCTCAGGAGGGGGGAGGACTATGGCTACACCTTC. Residues: CASSLRRGEDYGYTF.

Worth noting for this clone: This CDR3 is also generated by other DNA sequences in the sample. The CDR3 bases are TGTGCCAGCAGCCAAGACCACTCTGGGGCCAACGTCCTGACTTTC. It translates to CASSQDHSGANVLTF. V is TRBV3-1 (or the pseudogene TRBV3-2) and J is TRBJ2-6; unclear D gene. The V gene lost 0 bases and the J gene lost 0 bases, with 3 bases spanning the gap. Germline-derived CDR1 and CDR2 are LGHDT and YNNKEL (reference sequence). This CDR3 is built from 15 residues.

The chain joins TRBV7-9 to TRBJ2-6; tentatively, D is TRBD2 (6 bases). Looked up from germline, CDR1 is SEHNR and CDR2 is FQNEAQ (reference sequence). With 1 base removed from V and 0 bases from J, the gap between germline ends came to 13 bases. CDR3 length: 18 residues. CDR3 in amino acids: CASSLGQPRGSGANVLTF. CDR3 DNA sequence: TGTGCCAGCAGCTTAGGGCAGCCGCGGGGCTCTGGGGCCAACGTCCTGACTTTC.

The rearrangement links TRBV6-6 to TRBJ1-1, with 9 bases identical to TRBD1. The germline gives CDR1 MNHNY, CDR2 SVGAGI (reference sequence). This CDR3 has 15 amino acids. The junction had 2 bases not matched to a gene; V was cut back by 0 bases and J by 3 bases. The CDR3 reads CASSYSGQGYTEAFF. CDR3 DNA sequence: TGTGCCAGCAGTTACTCGGGACAGGGCTACACTGAAGCTTTCTTT.

This clone has a handful of counts. The chain is built from TRBV7-9 and TRBJ1-1; 8 bases map to TRBD1. This CDR3 is built from 15 residues. Germline V lookup: CDR1 SEHNR, CDR2 FQNEAQ (reference sequence). After removal of 5 bases from V and 1 base from J, the junction contained 6 bases not matched to a gene. This CDR3 is CASSTRDRRNTEAFF. Written as DNA, the CDR3 is TGTGCCAGCAGCACTAGGGACAGGCGGAACACTGAAGCTTTCTTT.

The chain employs TRBV14 and TRBJ2-7, with 9 bases lining up with TRBD2. Germline V gene data show CDR1 as SGHDN and CDR2 as FVKESK. The V and J ends lost 4 bases and 3 bases, in that order; junction bases with no gene match: 4. The CDR3 totals 14 residues. CDR3 sequence reads: CASSPFSGSYEQYF. CDR3 bases: TGTGCCAGCAGCCCGTTTAGCGGGAGCTACGAGCAGTACTTC.

J is TRBJ1-5 and V is TRBV5-8; no clear D. The V and J ends lost 6 bases and 9 bases respectively, with 10 bases between them. This CDR3 is built from 11 residues. From germline, CDR1 is SGHTS and CDR2 YDEGEE. The CDR3 region has the DNA TGTGCCAGCACCATAAGTAGGCCCCAGCATTTT. It is translated as CASTISRPQHF.

This chain links TRBV6-5 with TRBJ1-6; D unresolved. The CDR3 runs to 12 residues. Trimming removed 8 bases from V and 9 bases from J, with 11 bases in between. Germline lookup yields CDR1 MNHEY and CDR2 SVGAGI. CDR3 sequence: CASGFLLSPLHF. CDR3 nucleotide sequence: TGTGCCAGCGGTTTCCTTCTTTCACCCCTCCACTTT.

This rearrangement joins TRBV14 to TRBJ1-5; 8 bases agree with TRBD1. Germline V lookup: CDR1 SGHDN, CDR2 FVKESK. The CDR3 totals 17 residues. The ends lost 1 base at V and 5 bases at J; junction bases unmatched: 10. This CDR3 reads CASSQVGRQGRDQPQHF. The CDR3 DNA sequence: TGTGCCAGCAGCCAAGTGGGAAGACAGGGGCGAGATCAGCCCCAGCATTTT.

This chain uses TRBV5-1 with TRBJ2-7, with 8 bases identical to TRBD1. Trimming took 3 bases from V and 1 from J; bases not matched to a gene: 3. Looked up from germline, CDR1 is SGHRS and CDR2 is YFSETQ. The CDR3 is made up of 14 amino acids. CDR3: CASSWTGNSYEQYF. The CDR3 DNA reads TGCGCCAGCAGCTGGACAGGGAATTCCTACGAGCAGTACTTC.

This sequence joins TRBV6-4 and TRBJ2-2; 10 bases align to TRBD1. V shed 8 bases and J 3 bases; nucleotides not matched to a gene: 6. The CDR3 totals 15 residues. Germline V gene sequence: CDR1 MRHNA, CDR2 SNTAGT. The chain's CDR3 is CASSWTGGDTGELFF. In nucleotides, the CDR3 is TGTGCCAGCTCCTGGACAGGGGGAGACACCGGGGAGCTGTTTTTT.

The chain carries TRBV4-3 and TRBJ2-7; a weak D match, TRBD2 (5 bases). V gave up 0 bases and J gave up 2 bases, with 11 bases separating them. CDR3 length: 15 amino acids. CDR1 is LGHNA, CDR2 YSLEER, per germline. The CDR3 loop reads CASSQDLTGTYEQYF. CDR3 DNA: TGCGCCAGCAGCCAAGATCTTACGGGGACCTACGAGCAGTACTTC.

The chain recombines TRBV3-1 (or the pseudogene TRBV3-2) with TRBJ2-7; 8 positions agree with TRBD1. This CDR3 has 16 residues. The V and J ends lost 0 bases and 2 bases, in that order; junction bases with no gene match: 6. The germline V gene encodes CDR1 LGHDT and CDR2 YNNKEL (reference sequence). The CDR3 bases are TGTGCCAGCAGCCAAGAGGACAGGGTGAGGGCCTACGAGCAGTACTTC. Its protein product is CASSQEDRVRAYEQYF.